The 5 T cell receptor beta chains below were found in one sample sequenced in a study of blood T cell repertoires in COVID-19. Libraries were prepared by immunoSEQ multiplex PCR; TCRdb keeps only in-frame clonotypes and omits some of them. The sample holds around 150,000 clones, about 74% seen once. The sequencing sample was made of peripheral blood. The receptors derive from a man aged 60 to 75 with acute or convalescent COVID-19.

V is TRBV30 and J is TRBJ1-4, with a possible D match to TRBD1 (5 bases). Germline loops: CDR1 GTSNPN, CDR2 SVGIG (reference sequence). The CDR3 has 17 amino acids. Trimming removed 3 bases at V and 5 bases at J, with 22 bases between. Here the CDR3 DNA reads TGTGCCTGGAGGGGGGGGACGGCCGGAGACTCAAATGAAAAACTGTTTTTT. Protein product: CAWRGGTAGDSNEKLFF.

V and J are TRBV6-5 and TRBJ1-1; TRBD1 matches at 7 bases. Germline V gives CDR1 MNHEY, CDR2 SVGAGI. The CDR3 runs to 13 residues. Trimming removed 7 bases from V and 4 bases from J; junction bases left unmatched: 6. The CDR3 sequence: CASTRPGGTEAFF. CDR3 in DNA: TGTGCCAGCACGAGACCAGGGGGCACTGAAGCTTTCTTT.

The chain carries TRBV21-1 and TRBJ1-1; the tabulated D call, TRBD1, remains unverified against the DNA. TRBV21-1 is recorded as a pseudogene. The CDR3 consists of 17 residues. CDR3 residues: CASSVKKHRGGYTEAFF. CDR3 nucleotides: TGTGCCAGCAGCGTAAAAAAACACAGGGGCGGGTACACTGAAGCTTTCTTT.

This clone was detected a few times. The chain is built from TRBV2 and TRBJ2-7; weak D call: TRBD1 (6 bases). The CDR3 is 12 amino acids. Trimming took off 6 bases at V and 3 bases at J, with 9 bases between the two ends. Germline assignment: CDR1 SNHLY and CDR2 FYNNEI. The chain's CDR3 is CASRLDSYEQYF. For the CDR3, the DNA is TGTGCCAGCAGATTGGACAGCTACGAGCAGTACTTC. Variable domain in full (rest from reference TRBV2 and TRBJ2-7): EPEVTQTPSHQVTQMGQEVILRCVPISNHLYFYWYRQILGQKVEFLVSFYNNEISEKSEIFDDQFSVERPDGSNFTLKIRSTKLEDSAMYFCASRLDSYEQYFGPGTRLTVT.

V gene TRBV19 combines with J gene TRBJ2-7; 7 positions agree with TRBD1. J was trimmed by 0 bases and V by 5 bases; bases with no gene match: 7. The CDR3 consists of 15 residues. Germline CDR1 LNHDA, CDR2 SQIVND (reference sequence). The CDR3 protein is CASSGRDSDSYEQYF. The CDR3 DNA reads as TGTGCCAGTAGTGGCCGGGACAGCGACTCCTACGAGCAGTACTTC.